These 12 T cell receptor beta chains originate from one sample sequenced in a study of control samples from healthy donors and cancer patients. Sequencing was performed with immunoSEQ multiplex PCR; in TCRdb, only in-frame clones are kept and a portion is missing. The table shows around 110,000 clones, with more than 70% occurring only once. Sequenced input: blood. The receptors stem from a woman aged 70-85 years in good health.

The CDR3 here is CASGTGVGEAFF. The CDR3 DNA follows: TGTGCCAGCGGCACAGGGGTGGGTGAAGCTTTCTTT. The chain recombines TRBV6-5 with TRBJ1-1; 7 nucleotides line up with TRBD1. Germline assignment: CDR1 MNHEY and CDR2 SVGAGI. The CDR3 has 12 amino acids. V lost 8 bases, J lost 7 bases, and 7 bases stayed unmatched.

This chain connects TRBV4-3 to TRBJ2-7; the D gene is possibly TRBD2 (5 bases). Trimming took 0 bases from V and 2 from J, leaving 11 bases between them. The CDR3 covers 15 residues. The germline V gene encodes CDR1 LGHNA and CDR2 YSLEER. The CDR3: CASSQDRGPPYEQYF. CDR3 bases: TGCGCCAGCAGCCAAGATCGAGGGCCCCCCTACGAGCAGTACTTC.

J is TRBJ2-1 and V is TRBV6-2 or TRBV6-3, with D tentatively TRBD1 (5 bases). CDR1 is MNHEY, CDR2 SVGEGT, per germline. The V end lost 4 bases, the J end lost 5 bases, and 15 bases lay between the germline ends. CDR3 size: 15 residues. The CDR3 reads CASSFVSGRDNEQFF. In DNA form, the CDR3 reads TGTGCCAGCAGTTTCGTTTCGGGCAGGGACAATGAGCAGTTCTTC.

This clone was detected once. The chain combines TRBV19 with TRBJ2-4, with 10 positions matching TRBD2. The germline V gene encodes CDR1 LNHDA and CDR2 SQIVND (reference sequence). The CDR3 runs to 17 residues. The junction had 15 bases not matched to a gene; V was cut back by 7 bases and J by 6 bases. The CDR3 here is CASTSAGTSGALNIQYF. CDR3 bases: TGTGCCAGTACCTCAGCTGGTACTAGCGGGGCCTTAAACATTCAGTACTTC.

This clone appeared once. The CDR3 is CASRAGTGGYGYTF. The CDR3 bases are TGCGCCAGCAGGGCCGGGACAGGGGGCTATGGCTACACCTTC. This rearrangement joins TRBV5-1 to TRBJ1-2; 11 bases map to TRBD1. There are 14 residues in the CDR3. J lost 4 bases, V lost 5 bases, and 4 bases had no gene match. CDR1 is SGHRS, CDR2 YFSETQ, per germline.

This clone has only a few counts. The chain is built from TRBV5-8 and TRBJ2-3; D not certain. Trimming stripped 4 bases from V and 3 bases from J, with 15 bases between. This CDR3 has 15 amino acids. Germline V gives CDR1 SGHTS, CDR2 YDEGEE. The CDR3 DNA is TGTGCCAGCAGCACCCCGGGCCCTGGAACAGATACGCAGTATTTT. This gives the protein CASSTPGPGTDTQYF.

This clone was seen a handful of times. The chain employs TRBV6-5 and TRBJ1-6; TRBD1 matches at 9 bases. From germline, CDR1 is MNHEY and CDR2 SVGAGI. CDR3 length: 14 amino acids. After removal of 8 bases from V and 9 bases from J, the junction contained 8 bases not matched to a gene. The DNA for the CDR3 is TGTGCCAGCGCCCCGGGACAGGGAGGTTCACCCCTCCACTTT. Translation: CASAPGQGGSPLHF.

As DNA, the CDR3 is TGTGCCAGCAGCATGACAGGCACGGGATACAATGAGCAGTTCTTC. This codes for CASSMTGTGYNEQFF. The chain joins TRBV13 to TRBJ2-1; possibly TRBD1 for D (6 bases). CDR1 is PRHDT, CDR2 FYEKMQ, per germline (reference sequence). The CDR3 spans 15 residues. Between the trimmed V and J ends, which lost 5 bases and 4 bases, there was a span of 15 bases.

The chain is built from TRBV10-2 and TRBJ1-3; TRBD1 might be the D (5 bases). CDR3 length equals 15 residues. Trimming took off 5 bases at V and 2 bases at J, with 13 bases between the two ends. Germline CDR1 is WSHSY and CDR2 is SAAADI. The CDR3 sequence is CASSPGGSTGNTIYF. Here the CDR3 DNA reads TGCGCCAGCAGTCCCGGGGGTTCAACTGGAAACACCATATATTTT.

This rearrangement joins TRBV7-3 to TRBJ2-7, with D perhaps TRBD1 or TRBD2 (5 bases each). V was shortened by 2 bases and J by 6 bases, with 14 bases between the two germline ends. CDR3 size: 14 residues. Germline loops: CDR1 SGHTA, CDR2 FQGTGA. In DNA form, the CDR3 reads TGTGCCAGCAGCTTAGGGACCACAAGCCCCGAGCAGTACTTC. Translating gives CASSLGTTSPEQYF.

The V gene is TRBV7-9, the J gene TRBJ2-2; D is perhaps TRBD2 (5 bases). The CDR3 runs to 17 residues. Germline CDR1 and CDR2: SEHNR and FQNEAQ (reference sequence). The germline V and J ends were trimmed by 5 bases and 2 bases, with 18 bases remaining between them. This CDR3 reads CASSPRVGEANTGELFF. In nucleotides, the CDR3 is TGTGCCAGCAGCCCAAGGGTCGGGGAAGCTAACACCGGGGAGCTGTTTTTT. Full variable domain (rest looked up from reference TRBV7-9 and TRBJ2-2): DTGVSQNPRHKITKRGQNVTFRCDPISEHNRLYWYRQTLGQGPEFLTYFQNEAQLEKSRLLSDRFSAERPKGSFSTLEIQRTEQGDSAMYLCASSPRVGEANTGELFFGEGSRLTVL.

The chain recombines TRBV10-1 with TRBJ1-2; D remains ambiguous. CDR1 and CDR2 (germline): WNHNN, SYGVQD (reference sequence). Trimming removed 7 bases from V and 3 bases from J, with 12 bases in between. The CDR3 contains 13 residues. Written as DNA, the CDR3 is TGCGCCAGCATGGTGGTATCAGACTATGGCTACACCTTC. Its protein is CASMVVSDYGYTF.